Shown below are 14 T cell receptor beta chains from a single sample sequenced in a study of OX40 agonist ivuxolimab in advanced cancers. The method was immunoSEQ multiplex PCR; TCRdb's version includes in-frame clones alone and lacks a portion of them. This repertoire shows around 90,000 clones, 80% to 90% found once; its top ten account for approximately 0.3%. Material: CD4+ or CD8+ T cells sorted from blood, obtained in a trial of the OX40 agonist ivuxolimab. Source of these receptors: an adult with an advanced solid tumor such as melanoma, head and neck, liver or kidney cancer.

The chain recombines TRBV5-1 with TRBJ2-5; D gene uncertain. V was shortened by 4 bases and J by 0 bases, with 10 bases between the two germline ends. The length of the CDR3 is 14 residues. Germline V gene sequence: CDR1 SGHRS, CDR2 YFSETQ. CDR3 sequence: CASSGQLYQETQYF. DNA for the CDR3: TGCGCCAGCAGCGGGCAACTGTACCAAGAGACCCAGTACTTC. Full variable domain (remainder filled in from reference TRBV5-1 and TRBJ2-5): KAGVTQTPRYLIKTRGQQVTLSCSPISGHRSVSWYQQTPGQGLQFLFEYFSETQRNKGNFPGRFSGRQFSNSRSEMNVSTLELGDSALYLCASSGQLYQETQYFGPGTRLLVL.

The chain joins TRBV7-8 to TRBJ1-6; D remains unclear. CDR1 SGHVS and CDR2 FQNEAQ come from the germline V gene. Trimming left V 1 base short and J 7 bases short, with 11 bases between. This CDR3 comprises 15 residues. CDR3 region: CASSLDFFGNSPLHF. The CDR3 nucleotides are TGTGCCAGCAGCTTAGATTTTTTCGGGAATTCACCCCTCCACTTT.

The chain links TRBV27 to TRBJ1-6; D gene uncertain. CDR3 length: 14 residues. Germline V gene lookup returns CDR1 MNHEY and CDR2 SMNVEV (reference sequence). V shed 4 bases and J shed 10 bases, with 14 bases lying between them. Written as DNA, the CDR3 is TGTGCCAGCAGTTCCGACTGGGGAGAATCACCCCTCCACTTT. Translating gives CASSSDWGESPLHF.

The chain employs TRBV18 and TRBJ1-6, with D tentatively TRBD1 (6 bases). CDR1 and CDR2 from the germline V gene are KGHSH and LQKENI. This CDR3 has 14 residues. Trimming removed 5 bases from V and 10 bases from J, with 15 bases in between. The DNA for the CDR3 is TGTGCCAGCTCAGCCTCCAGGGGCGGCTCACCCCTCCACTTT. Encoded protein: CASSASRGGSPLHF.

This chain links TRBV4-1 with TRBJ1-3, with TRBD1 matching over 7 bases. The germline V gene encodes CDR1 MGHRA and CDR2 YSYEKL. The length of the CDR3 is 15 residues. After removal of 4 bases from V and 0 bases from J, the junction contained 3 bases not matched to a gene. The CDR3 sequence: CASSLQGDSGNTIYF. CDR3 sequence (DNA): TGCGCCAGCAGCCTCCAGGGGGACTCTGGAAACACCATATATTTT.

The CDR3 spells CASSLELAGAGETQYF. DNA of the CDR3: TGTGCCAGCAGCTTAGAGCTAGCGGGGGCGGGCGAGACCCAGTACTTC. The gene calls are TRBV7-8 and TRBJ2-5, with 10 bases lining up with TRBD2. The CDR3 runs 16 residues. Germline V gene lookup returns CDR1 SGHVS and CDR2 FQNEAQ. J was trimmed by 5 bases and V by 1 base; bases with no gene match: 7.

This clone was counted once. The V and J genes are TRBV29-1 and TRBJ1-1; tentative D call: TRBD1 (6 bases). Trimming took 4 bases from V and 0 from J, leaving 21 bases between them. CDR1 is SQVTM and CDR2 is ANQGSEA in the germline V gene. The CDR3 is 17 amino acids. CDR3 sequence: CSVAPWTDPGLNTEAFF. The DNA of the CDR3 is TGCAGCGTTGCCCCGTGGACAGATCCGGGGTTGAACACTGAAGCTTTCTTT. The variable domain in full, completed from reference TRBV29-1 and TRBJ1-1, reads SAVISQKPSRDICQRGTSLTIQCQVDSQVTMMFWYRQQPGQSLTLIATANQGSEATYESGFVIDKFPISRPNLTFSTLTVSNMSPEDSSIYLCSVAPWTDPGLNTEAFFGQGTRLTVV.

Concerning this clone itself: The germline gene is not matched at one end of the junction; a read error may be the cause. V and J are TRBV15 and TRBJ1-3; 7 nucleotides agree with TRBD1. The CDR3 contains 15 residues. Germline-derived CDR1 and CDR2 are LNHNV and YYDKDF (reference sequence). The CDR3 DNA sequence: TGTGCCTCCAGTACCGACCTACAGGGGGGAAACACCATATATTTT. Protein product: CASSTDLQGGNTIYF.

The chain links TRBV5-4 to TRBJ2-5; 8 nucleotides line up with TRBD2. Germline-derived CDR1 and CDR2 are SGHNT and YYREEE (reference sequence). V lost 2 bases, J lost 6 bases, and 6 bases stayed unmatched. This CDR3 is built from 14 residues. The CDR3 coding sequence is TGTGCCAGCAGCTTAGCGGGGGAGGGGAAGACCCAGTACTTC. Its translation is CASSLAGEGKTQYF. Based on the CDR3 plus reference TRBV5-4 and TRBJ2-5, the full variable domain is ETGVTQSPTHLIKTRGQQVTLRCSSQSGHNTVSWYQQALGQGPQFIFQYYREEENGRGNFPPRFSGLQFPNYSSELNVNALELDDSALYLCASSLAGEGKTQYFGPGTRLLVL.

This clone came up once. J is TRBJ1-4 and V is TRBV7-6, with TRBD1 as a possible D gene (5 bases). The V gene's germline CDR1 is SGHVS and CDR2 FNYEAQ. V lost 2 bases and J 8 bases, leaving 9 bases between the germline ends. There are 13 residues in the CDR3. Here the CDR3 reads CASSLRGGEKLFF. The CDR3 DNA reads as TGTGCCAGCAGCTTAAGGGGCGGGGAAAAACTGTTTTTT.

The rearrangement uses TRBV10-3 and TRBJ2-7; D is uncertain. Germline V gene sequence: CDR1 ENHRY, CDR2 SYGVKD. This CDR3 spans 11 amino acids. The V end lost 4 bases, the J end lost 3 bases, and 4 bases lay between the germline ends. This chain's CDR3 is CAISGGYEQYF. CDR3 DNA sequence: TGTGCCATCAGTGGTGGCTACGAGCAGTACTTC.

Here the CDR3 reads CASSLGGMGRGVESYF. For the CDR3, the DNA is TGTGCCAGCAGCTTAGGAGGGATGGGCAGGGGTGTTGAGTCGTACTTC. The rearrangement joins TRBV7-8 to TRBJ2-7, with D perhaps TRBD1 (6 bases). The CDR3 consists of 16 residues. Germline CDR1 SGHVS, CDR2 FQNEAQ. The V end lost 1 base, the J end lost 12 bases, and 25 bases lay between the germline ends.

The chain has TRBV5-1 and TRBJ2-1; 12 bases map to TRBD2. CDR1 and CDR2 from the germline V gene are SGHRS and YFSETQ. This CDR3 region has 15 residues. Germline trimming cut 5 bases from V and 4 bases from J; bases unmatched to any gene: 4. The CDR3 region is CASSSGTSGYNEQFF. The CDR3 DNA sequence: TGCGCCAGCAGTTCCGGGACTAGCGGGTACAATGAGCAGTTCTTC.

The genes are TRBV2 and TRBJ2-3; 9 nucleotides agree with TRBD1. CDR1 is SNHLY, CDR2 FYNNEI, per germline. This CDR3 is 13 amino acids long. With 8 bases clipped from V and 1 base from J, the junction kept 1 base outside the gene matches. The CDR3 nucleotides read TGTGCCAGCCGGACAGGGGGCACAGATACGCAGTATTTT. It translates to CASRTGGTDTQYF. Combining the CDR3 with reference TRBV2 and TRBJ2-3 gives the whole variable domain EPEVTQTPSHQVTQMGQEVILRCVPISNHLYFYWYRQILGQKVEFLVSFYNNEISEKSEIFDDQFSVERPDGSNFTLKIRSTKLEDSAMYFCASRTGGTDTQYFGPGTRLTVL.